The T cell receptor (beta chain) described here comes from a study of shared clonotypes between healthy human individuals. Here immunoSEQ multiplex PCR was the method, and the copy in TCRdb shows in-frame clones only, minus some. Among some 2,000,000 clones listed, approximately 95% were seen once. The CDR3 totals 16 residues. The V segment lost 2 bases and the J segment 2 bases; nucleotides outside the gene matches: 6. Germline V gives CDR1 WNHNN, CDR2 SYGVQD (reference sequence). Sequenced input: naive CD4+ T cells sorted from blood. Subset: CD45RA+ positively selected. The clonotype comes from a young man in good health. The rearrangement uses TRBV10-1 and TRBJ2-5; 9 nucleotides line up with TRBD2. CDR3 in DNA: TGCGCCAGCAGTGAGCGGGTAGCGGGAGCTCAAGAGACCCAGTACTTC. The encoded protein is CASSERVAGAQETQYF.